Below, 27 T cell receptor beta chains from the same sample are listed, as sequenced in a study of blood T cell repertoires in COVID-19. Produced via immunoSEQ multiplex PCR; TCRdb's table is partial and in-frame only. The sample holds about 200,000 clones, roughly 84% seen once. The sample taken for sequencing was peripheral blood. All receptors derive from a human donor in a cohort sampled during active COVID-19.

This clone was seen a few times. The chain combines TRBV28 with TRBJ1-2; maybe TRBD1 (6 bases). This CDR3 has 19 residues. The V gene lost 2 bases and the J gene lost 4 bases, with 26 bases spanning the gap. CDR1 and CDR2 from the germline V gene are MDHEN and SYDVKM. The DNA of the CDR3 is TGTGCCAGCAGTTTAAGATTTATCAGGGGCCAGGTCGTCGGCTATGGCTACACCTTC. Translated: CASSLRFIRGQVVGYGYTF.

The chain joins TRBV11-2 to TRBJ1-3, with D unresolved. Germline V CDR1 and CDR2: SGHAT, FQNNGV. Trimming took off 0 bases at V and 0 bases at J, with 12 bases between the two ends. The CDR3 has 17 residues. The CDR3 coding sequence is TGTGCCAGCAGCTTAGATCCCCAGGTGATCTCTGGAAACACCATATATTTT. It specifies CASSLDPQVISGNTIYF.

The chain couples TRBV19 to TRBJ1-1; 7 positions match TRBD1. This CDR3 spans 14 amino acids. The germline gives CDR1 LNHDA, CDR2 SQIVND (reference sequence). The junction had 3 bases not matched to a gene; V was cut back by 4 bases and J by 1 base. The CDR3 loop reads CASSTGQPNTEAFF. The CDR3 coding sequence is TGTGCCAGTAGTACGGGACAGCCGAACACTGAAGCTTTCTTT.

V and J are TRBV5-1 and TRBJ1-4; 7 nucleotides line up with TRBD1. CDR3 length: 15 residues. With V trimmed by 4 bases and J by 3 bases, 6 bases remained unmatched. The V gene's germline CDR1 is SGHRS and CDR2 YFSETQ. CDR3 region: CASSNAGGSNEKLFF. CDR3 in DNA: TGCGCCAGCAGCAACGCAGGGGGATCTAATGAAAAACTGTTTTTT.

The CDR3 DNA sequence: TGCAGCGTTGAGGTGCGAGGGAACGGGGAGACCCAGTACTTC. Translated: CSVEVRGNGETQYF. The chain is built from TRBV29-1 and TRBJ2-5, with D perhaps TRBD2 (5 bases). V was shortened by 3 bases and J by 5 bases, with 16 bases between the two germline ends. The CDR3 is 14 residues long. CDR1 SQVTM and CDR2 ANQGSEA come from the germline V gene.

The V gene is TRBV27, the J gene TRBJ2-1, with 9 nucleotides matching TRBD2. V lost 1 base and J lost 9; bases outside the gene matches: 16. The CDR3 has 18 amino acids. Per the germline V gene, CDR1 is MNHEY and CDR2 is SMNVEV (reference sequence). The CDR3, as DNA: TGTGCCAGCAGTTTATATTCCGTGCGAGCGGGAGGACGAAGTGAGCAGTTCTTC. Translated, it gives CASSLYSVRAGGRSEQFF.

This CDR3 reads CASSPTGIWNEQFF. CDR3 bases: TGTGCCAGCTCACCGACAGGGATCTGGAATGAGCAGTTCTTC. V gene TRBV18 combines with J gene TRBJ2-1; 7 bases are a match to TRBD1. V trimming: 3 bases; J trimming: 7 bases; junction bases outside the gene matches: 6. Germline CDR1 and CDR2: KGHSH and LQKENI. CDR3 length equals 14 residues.

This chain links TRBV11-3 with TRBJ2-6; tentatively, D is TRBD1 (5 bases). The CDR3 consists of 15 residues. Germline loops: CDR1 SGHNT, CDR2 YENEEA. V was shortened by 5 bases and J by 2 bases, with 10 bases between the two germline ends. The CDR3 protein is CASSGRETGANVLTF. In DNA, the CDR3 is TGTGCCAGCAGCGGCAGGGAAACTGGGGCCAACGTCCTGACTTTC. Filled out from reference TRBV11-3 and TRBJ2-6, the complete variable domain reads EAGVVQSPRYKIIEKKQPVAFWCNPISGHNTLYWYLQNLGQGPELLIRYENEEAVDDSQLPKDRFSAERLKGVDSTLKIQPAELGDSAVYLCASSGRETGANVLTFGAGSRLTVL.

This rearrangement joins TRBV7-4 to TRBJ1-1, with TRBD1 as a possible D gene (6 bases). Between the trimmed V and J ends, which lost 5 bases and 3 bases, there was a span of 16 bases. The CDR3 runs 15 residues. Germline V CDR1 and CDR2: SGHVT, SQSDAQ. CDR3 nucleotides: TGTGCCAGCAGCGTCGACAGGTTGGTCGACACTGAAGCTTTCTTT. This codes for CASSVDRLVDTEAFF. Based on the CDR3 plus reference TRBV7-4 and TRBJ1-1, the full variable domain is GAGVSQSPRYKVAKRGRDVALRCDSISGHVTLYWYRQTLGQGSEVLTYSQSDAQRDKSGRPSGRFSAERPERSVSTLKIQRTEQGDSAVYLCASSVDRLVDTEAFFGQGTRLTVV.

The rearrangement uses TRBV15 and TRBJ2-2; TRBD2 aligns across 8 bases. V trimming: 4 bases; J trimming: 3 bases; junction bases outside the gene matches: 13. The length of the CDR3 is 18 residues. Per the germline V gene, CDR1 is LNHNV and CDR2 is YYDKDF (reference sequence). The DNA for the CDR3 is TGTGCCACCAGCACCGCCGTCCAGAGCGGGAGTGACACCGGGGAGCTGTTTTTT. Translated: CATSTAVQSGSDTGELFF.

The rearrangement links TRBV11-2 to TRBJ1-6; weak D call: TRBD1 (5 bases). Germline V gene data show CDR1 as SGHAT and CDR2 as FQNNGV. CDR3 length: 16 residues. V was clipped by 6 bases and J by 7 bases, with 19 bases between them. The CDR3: CASRTLRGGRNSPLHF. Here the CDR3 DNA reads TGTGCCAGCAGGACGCTCCGGGGGGGTCGGAATTCACCCCTCCACTTT.

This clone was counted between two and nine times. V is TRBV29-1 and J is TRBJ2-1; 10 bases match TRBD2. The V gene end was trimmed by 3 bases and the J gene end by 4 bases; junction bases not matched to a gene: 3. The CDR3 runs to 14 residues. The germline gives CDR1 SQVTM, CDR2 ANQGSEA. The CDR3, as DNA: TGCAGCGTTGATGGACTAGCGGCTTACAATGAGCAGTTCTTC. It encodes CSVDGLAAYNEQFF.

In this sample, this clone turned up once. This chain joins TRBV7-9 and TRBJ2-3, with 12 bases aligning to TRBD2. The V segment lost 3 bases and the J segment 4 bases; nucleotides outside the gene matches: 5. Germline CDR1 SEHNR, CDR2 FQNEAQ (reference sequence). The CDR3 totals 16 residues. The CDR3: CASSLTSGSSADTQYF. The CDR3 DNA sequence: TGTGCCAGCAGCTTGACTAGCGGGAGTAGTGCAGATACGCAGTATTTT.

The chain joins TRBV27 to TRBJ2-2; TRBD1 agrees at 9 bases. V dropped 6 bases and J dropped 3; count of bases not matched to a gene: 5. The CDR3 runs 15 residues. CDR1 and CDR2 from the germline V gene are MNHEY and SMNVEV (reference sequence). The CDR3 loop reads CASSRRDRDTGELFF. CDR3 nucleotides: TGTGCCAGCAGCCGCCGGGACAGGGACACCGGGGAGCTGTTTTTT.

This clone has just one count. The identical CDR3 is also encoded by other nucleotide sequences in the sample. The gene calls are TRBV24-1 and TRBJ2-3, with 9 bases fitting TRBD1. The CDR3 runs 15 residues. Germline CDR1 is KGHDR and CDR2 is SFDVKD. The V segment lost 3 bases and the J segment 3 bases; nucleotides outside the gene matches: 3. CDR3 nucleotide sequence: TGTGCCACCAGTGATCCTGGACAGGGGACAGATACGCAGTATTTT. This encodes CATSDPGQGTDTQYF.

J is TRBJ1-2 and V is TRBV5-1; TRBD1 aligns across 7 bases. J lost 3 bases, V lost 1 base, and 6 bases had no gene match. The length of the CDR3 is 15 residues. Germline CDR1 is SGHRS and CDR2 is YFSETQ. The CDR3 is CASSLSTQGHYGYTF. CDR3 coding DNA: TGCGCCAGCAGCTTGTCCACACAGGGGCACTATGGCTACACCTTC.

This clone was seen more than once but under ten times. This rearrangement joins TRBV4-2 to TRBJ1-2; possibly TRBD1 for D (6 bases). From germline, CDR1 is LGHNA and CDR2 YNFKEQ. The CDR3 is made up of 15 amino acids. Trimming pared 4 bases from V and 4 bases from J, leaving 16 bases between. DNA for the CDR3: TGTGCCAGCAGCCTCCTTACAGGGCGAGGCTATGGCTACACCTTC. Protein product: CASSLLTGRGYGYTF.

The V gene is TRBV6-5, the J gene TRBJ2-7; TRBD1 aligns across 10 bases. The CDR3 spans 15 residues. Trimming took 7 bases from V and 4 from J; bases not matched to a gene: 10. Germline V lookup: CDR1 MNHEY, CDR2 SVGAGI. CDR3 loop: CASTKGGTGAYEQYF. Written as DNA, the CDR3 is TGTGCCAGCACTAAAGGGGGGACAGGGGCTTACGAGCAGTACTTC.

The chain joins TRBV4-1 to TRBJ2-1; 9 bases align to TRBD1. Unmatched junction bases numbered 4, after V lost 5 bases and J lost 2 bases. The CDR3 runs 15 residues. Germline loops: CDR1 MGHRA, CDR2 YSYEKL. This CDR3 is CASSTGQGPYNEQFF. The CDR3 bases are TGCGCCAGCAGCACGGGACAGGGCCCCTACAATGAGCAGTTCTTC.

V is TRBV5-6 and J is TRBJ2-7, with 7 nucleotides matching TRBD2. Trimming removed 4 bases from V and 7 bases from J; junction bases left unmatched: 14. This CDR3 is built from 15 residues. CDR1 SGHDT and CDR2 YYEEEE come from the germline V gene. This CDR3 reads CASSRGLGNLREQYF. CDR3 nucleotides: TGTGCCAGCAGCCGAGGACTAGGAAATCTACGGGAGCAGTACTTC. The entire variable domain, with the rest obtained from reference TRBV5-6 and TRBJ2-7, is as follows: DAGVTQSPTHLIKTRGQQVTLRCSPKSGHDTVSWYQQALGQGPQFIFQYYEEEERQRGNFPDRFSGHQFPNYSSELNVNALLLGDSALYLCASSRGLGNLREQYFGPGTRLTVT.

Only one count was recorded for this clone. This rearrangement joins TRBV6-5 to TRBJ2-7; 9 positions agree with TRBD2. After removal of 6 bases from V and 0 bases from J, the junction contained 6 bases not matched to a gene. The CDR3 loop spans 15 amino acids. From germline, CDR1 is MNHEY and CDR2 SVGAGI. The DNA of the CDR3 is TGTGCCAGCAGAATATTGACTAGCGGCTCCTACGAGCAGTACTTC. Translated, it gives CASRILTSGSYEQYF.

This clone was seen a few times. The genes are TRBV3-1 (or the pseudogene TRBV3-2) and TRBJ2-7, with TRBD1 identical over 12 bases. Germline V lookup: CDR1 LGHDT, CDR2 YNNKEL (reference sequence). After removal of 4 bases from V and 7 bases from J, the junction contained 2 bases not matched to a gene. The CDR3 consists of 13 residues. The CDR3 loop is CASSRDRGLEQYF. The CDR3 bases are TGTGCCAGCAGCCGGGACAGGGGGCTTGAGCAGTACTTC.

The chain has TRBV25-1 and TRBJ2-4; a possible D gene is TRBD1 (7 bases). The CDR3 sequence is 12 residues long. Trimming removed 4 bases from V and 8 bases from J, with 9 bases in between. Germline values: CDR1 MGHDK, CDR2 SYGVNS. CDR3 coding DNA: TGTGCCAGCAGTGCCAGGGGGGACATTCAGTACTTC. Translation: CASSARGDIQYF.

CDR3 region: CASSPIRTGEFADTQYF. The CDR3 DNA sequence: TGTGCCAGCAGCCCCATCCGGACAGGGGAGTTTGCAGATACGCAGTATTTT. The rearrangement links TRBV5-6 to TRBJ2-3, with 9 nucleotides matching TRBD1. The CDR3 has 17 residues. Trimming cost V 4 bases and J 4 bases; bases outside gene matches: 13. CDR1 is SGHDT, CDR2 YYEEEE, per germline.

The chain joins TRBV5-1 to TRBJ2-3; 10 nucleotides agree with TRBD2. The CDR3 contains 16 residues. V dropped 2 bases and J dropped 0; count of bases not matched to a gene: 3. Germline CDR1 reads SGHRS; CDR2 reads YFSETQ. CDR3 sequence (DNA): TGCGCCAGCAGCTTCTTAGCGGGAGGTAGCACAGATACGCAGTATTTT. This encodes CASSFLAGGSTDTQYF. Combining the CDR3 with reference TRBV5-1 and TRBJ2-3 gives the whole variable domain KAGVTQTPRYLIKTRGQQVTLSCSPISGHRSVSWYQQTPGQGLQFLFEYFSETQRNKGNFPGRFSGRQFSNSRSEMNVSTLELGDSALYLCASSFLAGGSTDTQYFGPGTRLTVL.

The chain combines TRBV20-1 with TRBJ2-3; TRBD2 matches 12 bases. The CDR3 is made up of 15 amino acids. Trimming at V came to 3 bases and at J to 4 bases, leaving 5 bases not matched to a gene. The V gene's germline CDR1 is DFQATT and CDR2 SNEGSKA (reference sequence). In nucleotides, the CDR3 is TGCAGTGCTAGTGGACTAGCGGGGTGGGCAGATACGCAGTATTTT. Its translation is CSASGLAGWADTQYF.

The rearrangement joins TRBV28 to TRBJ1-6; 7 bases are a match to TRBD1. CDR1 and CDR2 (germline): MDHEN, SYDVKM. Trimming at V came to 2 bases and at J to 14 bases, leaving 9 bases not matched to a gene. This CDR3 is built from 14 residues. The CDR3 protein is CASSLRGLTMSLHF. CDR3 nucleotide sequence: TGTGCCAGCAGTTTAAGGGGGCTAACTATGTCCCTCCACTTT.